A single sample gave rise to the 29 T cell receptor beta chains below, sequenced in a study of neoadjuvant nivolumab and ipilimumab in lung cancer. Sequencing was performed with immunoSEQ multiplex PCR; in TCRdb, only in-frame clones are kept and a portion is missing. Of 25,000 to 30,000 clones listed, 76% are singletons. This material consisted of tumor tissue, taken after neoadjuvant nivolumab, alone or with ipilimumab, at or shortly before surgery. Receptors were obtained from an adult with non-small cell lung cancer.

This clone has a single count. This rearrangement joins TRBV9 to TRBJ1-1; D is ambiguous. CDR1 is SGDLS, CDR2 YYNGEE, per germline. The CDR3 is made up of 14 amino acids. V lost 4 bases to trimming and J lost 5 bases, with 15 bases between them. CDR3 bases: TGTGCCAGCAGCACCGTCCTCTTGGGGACTGAAGCTTTCTTT. The encoded protein is CASSTVLLGTEAFF. Complete variable domain (other parts from reference TRBV9 and TRBJ1-1): DSGVTQTPKHLITATGQRVTLRCSPRSGDLSVYWYQQSLDQGLQFLIQYYNGEERAKGNILERFSAQQFPDLHSELNLSSLELGDSALYFCASSTVLLGTEAFFGQGTRLTVV.

This clone was detected only once. The rearrangement joins TRBV7-2 to TRBJ2-3; 10 positions agree with TRBD2. The V segment lost 6 bases and the J segment 2 bases; nucleotides outside the gene matches: 5. This CDR3 comprises 15 residues. Germline V gene sequence: CDR1 SGHTA, CDR2 FQGNSA. CDR3 loop: CASSFSGGPTDTQYF. The CDR3 DNA follows: TGTGCCAGCAGTTTTAGCGGGGGGCCCACAGATACGCAGTATTTT.

The genes are TRBV7-8 and TRBJ1-5; the D gene is possibly TRBD1 (5 bases). Per germline, CDR1 SGHVS and CDR2 FQNEAQ. Trimming removed 3 bases from V and 7 bases from J, with 13 bases in between. The CDR3 loop spans 14 amino acids. The CDR3 sequence is CASSFSGLRQPQHF. Here the CDR3 DNA reads TGTGCCAGCAGCTTCTCAGGGCTGAGGCAGCCCCAGCATTTT.

V gene TRBV5-6 combines with J gene TRBJ2-3, with 8 bases that match TRBD2. The CDR3 has 12 amino acids. With V trimmed by 4 bases and J by 7 bases, 2 bases remained unmatched. The germline V gene has CDR1 SGHDT and CDR2 YYEEEE. CDR3 nucleotides: TGTGCCAGCAGCGGGACTAGTTATACGCAGTATTTT. Encoded protein: CASSGTSYTQYF.

The chain combines TRBV29-1 with TRBJ2-2; the D gene is possibly TRBD1 (5 bases). Germline lookup yields CDR1 SQVTM and CDR2 ANQGSEA. This CDR3 comprises 13 residues. V shed 5 bases and J shed 5 bases, with 12 bases lying between them. The CDR3 nucleotides are TGCAGCGTTCTGCAGGGTGAGACCGGGGAGCTGTTTTTT. It translates to CSVLQGETGELFF.

In its sample, this clone ranks as medium-sized. This sequence joins TRBV10-2 and TRBJ2-7; 12 bases match TRBD2. The ends lost 2 bases at V and 3 bases at J; junction bases unmatched: 5. The CDR3 loop spans 16 amino acids. Per germline, CDR1 WSHSY and CDR2 SAAADI. CDR3 amino acids: CASSEPRTSGIYEQYF. Here the CDR3 DNA reads TGCGCCAGCAGTGAGCCACGGACTAGCGGGATCTACGAGCAGTACTTC.

V and J are TRBV2 and TRBJ1-5, with TRBD1 identical over 7 bases. CDR3 length: 14 amino acids. The germline gives CDR1 SNHLY, CDR2 FYNNEI. J lost 6 bases, V lost 1 base, and 3 bases had no gene match. CDR3 in amino acids: CASSEEGAGQPQHF. Here the CDR3 DNA reads TGTGCCAGCAGTGAAGAGGGGGCTGGTCAGCCCCAGCATTTT.

V gene TRBV30 combines with J gene TRBJ2-2; D remains unclear. CDR1 and CDR2 from the germline V gene are GTSNPN and SVGIG (reference sequence). V lost 5 bases to trimming and J lost 1 base, with 11 bases between them. This CDR3 has 14 residues. In DNA form, the CDR3 reads TGTGCCTGGGGTAGGGCAGGGAACACCGGGGAGCTGTTTTTT. Residues: CAWGRAGNTGELFF.

The chain joins TRBV5-6 to TRBJ1-1; D is uncertain. This CDR3 comprises 14 residues. CDR1 SGHDT and CDR2 YYEEEE come from the germline V gene. V was pared by 0 bases and J by 5 bases, with 11 bases between. CDR3 residues: CASSLVPTGTEAFF. CDR3 in DNA: TGTGCCAGCAGCTTGGTCCCCACCGGGACTGAAGCTTTCTTT.

The chain joins TRBV10-3 to TRBJ2-6; D possibly corresponds to TRBD2 (6 bases). The CDR3 runs 14 residues. V was trimmed by 4 bases and J by 3 bases, leaving 7 bases between them. Germline CDR1 and CDR2: ENHRY and SYGVKD. DNA for the CDR3: TGTGCCATCAGTGCGGGGGTTGGGGCCAACGTCCTGACTTTC. Translated: CAISAGVGANVLTF.

The chain is built from TRBV30 and TRBJ2-7, with D possibly being TRBD2 (6 bases). The CDR3 length is 13 residues. V shed 2 bases and J shed 10 bases, with 18 bases lying between them. Germline CDR1 GTSNPN, CDR2 SVGIG (reference sequence). The CDR3 sequence is CAWSYPDPGVQYF. In nucleotides, the CDR3 is TGTGCCTGGAGTTATCCCGACCCGGGGGTCCAGTACTTC.

This chain connects TRBV18 to TRBJ1-2; TRBD1 matches at 12 bases. Per the germline V gene, CDR1 is KGHSH and CDR2 is LQKENI. This CDR3 spans 15 amino acids. The junction had 6 bases not matched to a gene; V was cut back by 3 bases and J by 7 bases. The CDR3: CASSPPGQGARGYTF. The CDR3 region has the DNA TGTGCCAGCTCACCCCCGGGACAGGGGGCGCGTGGCTACACCTTC.

This clone showed up just a few times. This chain links TRBV28 with TRBJ1-3; D might be TRBD1 (5 bases). V was pared by 2 bases and J by 8 bases, with 22 bases between. Per germline, CDR1 MDHEN and CDR2 SYDVKM. This CDR3 spans 17 amino acids. CDR3 bases: TGTGCCAGCAGTTTAGTGCCGGGACGGAGGGTCGGGGACACCATATATTTT. Translating gives CASSLVPGRRVGDTIYF.

The genes are TRBV5-4 and TRBJ2-2, with 8 bases fitting TRBD1. J gave up 0 bases and V 4 bases, and 5 bases lay outside the gene matches. Per germline, CDR1 SGHNT and CDR2 YYREEE (reference sequence). CDR3 length: 16 amino acids. The CDR3 protein is CASSPGQGANTGELFF. As DNA, the CDR3 is TGTGCCAGCAGCCCAGGACAGGGCGCGAACACCGGGGAGCTGTTTTTT.

This clone was seen only once. In DNA form, the CDR3 reads TGTGCCAGCAGTGATTCGCAGCGGCCCCAGCATTTT. Its translation is CASSDSQRPQHF. The chain recombines TRBV2 with TRBJ1-5; D is unclear. The V gene's germline CDR1 is SNHLY and CDR2 FYNNEI. The CDR3 loop spans 12 amino acids. Trimming removed 3 bases from V and 9 bases from J, with 9 bases in between. Together with reference TRBV2 and TRBJ1-5, the CDR3 gives the full variable domain: EPEVTQTPSHQVTQMGQEVILRCVPISNHLYFYWYRQILGQKVEFLVSFYNNEISEKSEIFDDQFSVERPDGSNFTLKIRSTKLEDSAMYFCASSDSQRPQHFGDGTRLSIL.

The chain combines TRBV18 with TRBJ1-1; D unclear. Germline loops: CDR1 KGHSH, CDR2 LQKENI. The CDR3 has 14 amino acids. Trimming cost V 6 bases and J 1 base, with 12 bases left between them. This CDR3 is CASSRDARNTEAFF. The CDR3, as DNA: TGTGCCAGCTCCCGAGATGCGCGGAACACTGAAGCTTTCTTT. Looking up the rest from reference TRBV18 and TRBJ1-1 gives the full variable domain: NAGVMQNPRHLVRRRGQEARLRCSPMKGHSHVYWYRQLPEEGLKFMVYLQKENIIDESGMPKERFSAEFPKEGPSILRIQQVVRGDSAAYFCASSRDARNTEAFFGQGTRLTVV.

This clone appeared a single time. This sequence joins TRBV6-5 and TRBJ2-7; D call uncertain. V was pared by 4 bases and J by 3 bases, with 19 bases between. Germline CDR1 MNHEY, CDR2 SVGAGI. The CDR3 loop spans 16 amino acids. The CDR3 DNA follows: TGTGCCAGCAGTTCCCGGACGGACCTTGTAGACTACGAGCAGTACTTC. It yields the protein CASSSRTDLVDYEQYF.

This chain joins TRBV29-1 and TRBJ2-3; 9 positions agree with TRBD1. The V and J ends lost 6 bases and 1 base, in that order; junction bases with no gene match: 5. The CDR3 loop spans 14 amino acids. Germline values: CDR1 SQVTM, CDR2 ANQGSEA. The CDR3 here is CSVGTGGGTDTQYF. In nucleotides, the CDR3 is TGCAGCGTGGGAACAGGGGGCGGCACAGATACGCAGTATTTT.

CDR3 nucleotides: TGTGCCAGCAGCTCCGGGACAGGGGGGGAAGCTTTCTTT. It specifies CASSSGTGGEAFF. This chain links TRBV6-5 with TRBJ1-1; 11 bases are shared with TRBD1. Germline V gene data show CDR1 as MNHEY and CDR2 as SVGAGI. V was pared by 6 bases and J by 8 bases, with 5 bases of the junction left unmatched. The length of the CDR3 is 13 residues.

The J gene is TRBJ1-1, the V gene TRBV7-3; 11 nucleotides align to TRBD1. CDR1 SGHTA and CDR2 FQGTGA come from the germline V gene. Germline trimming cut 5 bases from V and 3 bases from J; bases unmatched to any gene: 8. The CDR3 length is 16 residues. CDR3 DNA: TGTGCCAGCAGCCCGGGACAGGGGGTTGACGACACTGAAGCTTTCTTT. Translating it yields CASSPGQGVDDTEAFF.

The rearrangement links TRBV7-2 to TRBJ1-2; D is undetermined. The germline V gene has CDR1 SGHTA and CDR2 FQGNSA. The CDR3 sequence is 14 residues long. Trimming took 8 bases from V and 5 from J, leaving 18 bases between them. The CDR3 coding sequence is TGTGCCAGCCCCCAAGCTTCCTTCCCTTATGGCTACACCTTC. As protein: CASPQASFPYGYTF. Together with reference TRBV7-2 and TRBJ1-2, the CDR3 gives the full variable domain: GAGVSQSPSNKVTEKGKDVELRCDPISGHTALYWYRQSLGQGLEFLIYFQGNSAPDKSGLPSDRFSAERTGGSVSTLTIQRTQQEDSAVYLCASPQASFPYGYTFGSGTRLTVV.

The chain employs TRBV20-1 and TRBJ1-2; D gene ambiguous. CDR1 and CDR2 (germline): DFQATT, SNEGSKA (reference sequence). The CDR3 has 11 residues. The V end was cut by 1 base, the J end by 4 bases, with 4 bases between. The CDR3, as DNA: TGCAGTGCTAGAGGGGGCTATGGCTACACCTTC. Translation gives CSARGGYGYTF.

This clone was seen only once. The chain is built from TRBV6-1 and TRBJ2-3, with D uncertain. V lost 2 bases to trimming and J lost 2 bases, with 14 bases between them. The CDR3 runs to 16 residues. Germline assignment: CDR1 MNHNS and CDR2 SASEGT. As DNA, the CDR3 is TGTGCCAGCAGTGAAAGGGCGGATTCCCCCACAGATACGCAGTATTTT. As protein: CASSERADSPTDTQYF.

Here the CDR3 DNA reads TGTGCCAGCAGCAGTCAGGCACAGAGCTATGGCTACACCTTC. Its protein is CASSSQAQSYGYTF. The chain has TRBV7-2 and TRBJ1-2; no clear D gene. Trimming pared 5 bases from V and 4 bases from J, leaving 14 bases between. This CDR3 region has 14 residues. Germline CDR1 reads SGHTA; CDR2 reads FQGNSA.

The V call is TRBV7-9, the J call TRBJ2-7; D is perhaps TRBD1 (6 bases). The CDR3 runs 14 residues. CDR1 SEHNR and CDR2 FQNEAQ come from the germline V gene (reference sequence). Trimming pared 5 bases from V and 4 bases from J, leaving 15 bases between. This CDR3 reads CASSPTGFAYEQYF. The CDR3 nucleotides are TGTGCCAGCAGCCCTACAGGGTTTGCGTACGAGCAGTACTTC.

The chain uses TRBV2 and TRBJ2-7; D call uncertain. The CDR3 extends over 14 amino acids. From germline, CDR1 is SNHLY and CDR2 FYNNEI. V lost 7 bases, J lost 2 bases, and 15 bases lay in between. Here the CDR3 reads CASKNDDVAYEQYF. The CDR3 DNA reads as TGTGCCAGCAAAAACGACGACGTTGCCTACGAGCAGTACTTC.

The chain joins TRBV12-2 to TRBJ2-5; the D call of TRBD1 is as the table states it, not checked on the DNA. TRBV12-2 is shown as a pseudogene. The length of the CDR3 is 14 residues. The CDR3 reads CASRLANRGETQYF. CDR3 DNA sequence: TGTGCAAGTCGCTTAGCGAACAGGGGAGAGACCCAGTACTTC.

The chain couples TRBV2 to TRBJ2-7; D perhaps matches TRBD1 (7 bases). There are 13 residues in the CDR3. The germline V and J ends were trimmed by 8 bases and 2 bases, with 13 bases remaining between them. Germline V gene lookup returns CDR1 SNHLY and CDR2 FYNNEI. This chain's CDR3 is CASGGTETYEQYF. The DNA of the CDR3 is TGTGCCAGCGGGGGGACAGAAACCTACGAGCAGTACTTC.

V is TRBV9 and J is TRBJ1-1, with unresolved D. Trimming removed 2 bases at V and 4 bases at J, with 12 bases between. Germline V gene lookup returns CDR1 SGDLS and CDR2 YYNGEE. The CDR3 is 14 residues long. The CDR3 spells CASSVVSEGTEAFF. The CDR3 nucleotides are TGTGCCAGCAGCGTGGTATCGGAGGGCACTGAAGCTTTCTTT.